Below are 7 T cell receptor beta chains sequenced from a single sample in a study of cytomegalovirus exposure and HLA in healthy donors. Vbeta (60) and Jbeta (13) primers were used in the PCR. Only in-frame clones appear in the TCRdb table, and some are missing; sequencing was by immunoSEQ multiplex PCR. The sample holds roughly 290,000 clones, over 85% seen once. The source material was PBMCs. Every receptor here comes from a woman between 18 and 30 years old in good health and CMV-seronegative.

The rearrangement uses TRBV4-1 and TRBJ2-7, with D unresolved. The CDR3 extends over 15 amino acids. V was cut by 1 base and J by 2 bases, with 12 bases left in between. CDR1 is MGHRA, CDR2 YSYEKL, per germline. The CDR3 spells CASSQAWAPTYEQYF. As DNA, the CDR3 is TGCGCCAGCAGCCAAGCCTGGGCACCGACCTACGAGCAGTACTTC.

The rearrangement links TRBV18 to TRBJ1-1; D is possibly TRBD1 (6 bases). CDR3 length equals 14 residues. CDR1 and CDR2 (germline): KGHSH, LQKENI. V was cut by 5 bases and J by 1 base, with 11 bases left in between. The chain's CDR3 is CASSILQGNTEAFF. The CDR3 nucleotides read TGTGCCAGCTCAATACTACAGGGGAACACTGAAGCTTTCTTT.

This clone has a single count. The V gene is TRBV5-4, the J gene TRBJ2-1; D is unclear. The CDR3 is 15 amino acids. Trimming removed 3 bases at V and 4 bases at J, with 14 bases between. Germline V gene sequence: CDR1 SGHNT, CDR2 YYREEE (reference sequence). The DNA of the CDR3 is TGTGCCAGCAGCTCCTCACCCTCAGATTACAATGAGCAGTTCTTC. This gives the protein CASSSSPSDYNEQFF.

V gene TRBV29-1 combines with J gene TRBJ1-2, with D possibly being TRBD1 (6 bases). Germline V gives CDR1 SQVTM, CDR2 ANQGSEA. This CDR3 is 13 amino acids long. In nucleotides, the CDR3 is TGCAGTGGGGGGCGGGGGGCTGGTTATGGCTACACCTTC. It yields the protein CSGGRGAGYGYTF.

This chain links TRBV5-1 with TRBJ2-7; TRBD2 might be the D (5 bases). The CDR3 is 14 residues long. The germline CDR1 and CDR2 sequences are SGHRS and YFSETQ. V was cut by 7 bases and J by 2 bases, with 16 bases left in between. The CDR3 bases are TGCGCCAGCCACCCCGGCAGCGGTCCCTACGAGCAGTACTTC. It yields the protein CASHPGSGPYEQYF.

V gene TRBV27 combines with J gene TRBJ1-1; D might be TRBD1 (5 bases). The CDR3 contains 16 residues. V was clipped by 6 bases and J by 0 bases, with 17 bases between them. Germline CDR1 MNHEY, CDR2 SMNVEV (reference sequence). The DNA of the CDR3 is TGTGCCAGCAGAAAAGGTCTCGACAGCTTGAACACTGAAGCTTTCTTT. It yields the protein CASRKGLDSLNTEAFF.

The V gene is TRBV28, the J gene TRBJ2-3, with 10 bases aligning to TRBD2. This CDR3 has 14 amino acids. V gave up 6 bases and J gave up 9 bases; unmatched junction bases: 9. Per the germline V gene, CDR1 is MDHEN and CDR2 is SYDVKM. This CDR3 is CASRRLAGAGTQYF. The CDR3 DNA reads TGTGCCAGCAGGAGGCTAGCGGGGGCTGGAACGCAGTATTTT.